This T cell receptor beta chain was observed in a study of T cells in Graves' hyperthyroidism and ophthalmopathy. The overall study: Peripheral blood sampling occurred at initial diagnosis, before any treatment. Points from the study as a whole: In validation, the model predicted ophthalmopathy. These predictions came a median about 6.5 months before onset.

After removal of 4 bases from V and 7 bases from J, the junction contained 7 bases not matched to a gene. CDR1 and CDR2 (germline): KGHDR, SFDVKD. The CDR3 is 16 residues long. RNA transcripts provided the source from which TCR beta CDR3 regions were amplified. When the TCR CDR3 underwent first-round RT-PCR, the HTBI primer set was used. TCRdb processed the multiplex PCR reads anew with MiXCR; each CDR3 protein has one entry. The top ten clones hold roughly an eighth of a sample with roughly 420,000 distinct CDR3 sequences, 15% to 18% of them seen once. 9 to 10 ml fresh peripheral blood yielded the PBMCs. Worth noting for this clonotype: The antigen remains undetermined.

The chain recombines TRBV24-1 with TRBJ2-1, with TRBD2 identical over 12 bases. The clonotype originates from a woman between 18 and 30 years old with Graves' hyperthyroidism. Sequenced: blood. The chain's CDR3 is CATSDLTSGRPNEQFF. The CDR3 DNA is TGTGCCACCAGTGACTTGACTAGCGGGAGACCAAATGAGCAGTTCTTC.